This TCR beta chain was identified in a study of T cells after yellow fever vaccination. Across the whole study: By means of CD3, CD45RA, CCR7 and CD95, the EM, EMRA, CM and Tscm memory subsets were sorted. Whole-study results and caveats: It was the secondary response that reached its peak faster, day 5 versus 15, but it was weaker. Practically every clonotype that responded to the vaccine could not be detected in sorted memory subsets on day 0.

This CDR3 has 14 residues. The germline V gene has CDR1 DFQATT and CDR2 SNEGSKA (reference sequence). Trimming took off 1 base at V and 0 bases at J, with 7 bases between the two ends. TCR cDNA, made by 5'RACE template switching, carried an added universal primer site and UMIs. A single record per CDR3 protein comes from TCRdb applying MiXCR to the 5' RACE reads. The table records 25,000 to 30,000 distinct CDR3 sequences, 4% to 5% of them present only once. The clonotype was recovered from a man younger than 35 who received the YFV17D yellow fever vaccine. Sequences were derived from PBMCs, either bulk or a sorted T-cell subset (CD4+, CD8+, memory, or dextramer-sorted; not recorded which), sampled on the day of the yellow fever booster vaccination. The V and J genes are TRBV20-1 and TRBJ2-4, with D possibly TRBD1 on 6 matching bases. CDR3 sequence: CSARGGGAKNIQYF. DNA for the CDR3: TGCAGTGCTAGAGGAGGGGGAGCCAAAAACATTCAGTACTTC.